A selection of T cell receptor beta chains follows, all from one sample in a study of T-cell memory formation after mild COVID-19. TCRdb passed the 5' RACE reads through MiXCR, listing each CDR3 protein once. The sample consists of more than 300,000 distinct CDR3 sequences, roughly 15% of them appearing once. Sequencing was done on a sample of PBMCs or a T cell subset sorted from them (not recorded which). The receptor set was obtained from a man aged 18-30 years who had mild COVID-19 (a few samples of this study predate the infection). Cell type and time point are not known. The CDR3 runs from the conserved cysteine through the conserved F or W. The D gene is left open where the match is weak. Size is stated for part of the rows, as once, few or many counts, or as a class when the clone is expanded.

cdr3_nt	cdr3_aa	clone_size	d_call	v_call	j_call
TGTGCCAGCAGCTTAGTGGCGCACCGCAATCAGCCCCAGCATTTT	CASSLVAHRNQPQHF	.	.	TRBV7-2	TRBJ1-5
TGTGCCAGCAGCTTGACTAGCAACGAGCAGTACTTC	CASSLTSNEQYF	few	.	TRBV5-6	TRBJ2-7
TGTGCCAGCAGTTTCGGTATGCTGCGAGGACAGGGGAACACTGAAGCTTTCTTT	CASSFGMLRGQGNTEAFF	.	TRBD1	TRBV12-3/TRBV12-4	TRBJ1-1
TGTGCCAGCAGCTTAGTGGGTCAGTTGAACACTGAAGCTTTCTTT	CASSLVGQLNTEAFF	many	.	TRBV7-8	TRBJ1-1
TGTGCCAGCAGCTTAATCATCACAGACAATGAGCAGTTCTTC	CASSLIITDNEQFF	few	.	TRBV7-2	TRBJ2-1
TGTGCCAGCAGCTTACTCTCCGCGGGGCGGGGGGCGCACAATGAGCAGTTCTTC	CASSLLSAGRGAHNEQFF	few	TRBD2	TRBV7-9	TRBJ2-1
TGTGCCAGCTCACCACCAATCTCCAGGAACACTGAAGCTTTCTTT	CASSPPISRNTEAFF	few	.	TRBV18	TRBJ1-1
TGCAGCGTTCGACAGGGGGCATTCCACGAGCAGTACTTC	CSVRQGAFHEQYF	.	TRBD1	TRBV29-1	TRBJ2-7
TGCAGTGCCCGCCGGGGAGGGTCCAATCAGCCCCAGCATTTT	CSARRGGSNQPQHF	.	.	TRBV20-1	TRBJ1-5
TGTGCCAGCACTGCGGGGGGCCGAGGGGAGACCCAGTACTTC	CASTAGGRGETQYF	.	TRBD2	TRBV12-3/TRBV12-4	TRBJ2-5
TGCAGTGGGAGAGGAGTATACGAGCAGTACTTC	CSGRGVYEQYF	few	.	TRBV20-1	TRBJ2-7
TGTGCCAGCAGCTGGGGGCCGGGGGCCTACAATGAGCAGTTCTTC	CASSWGPGAYNEQFF	.	.	TRBV7-2	TRBJ2-1
TGTGCCAGCTCAACCGGGGACTACAATGAGCAGTTCTTC	CASSTGDYNEQFF	few	.	TRBV18	TRBJ2-1
TGTGCCAGCAGCTTGGGAAGACTAGCGGGAGGCACCGGGGAGCTGTTTTTT	CASSLGRLAGGTGELFF	few	TRBD2	TRBV7-8	TRBJ2-2
TGTGCCAGCACCCGCTCAAGCGGGGGGGCCGTTGAGCAGTTCTTC	CASTRSSGGAVEQFF	many	TRBD2	TRBV3-1	TRBJ2-1
TGTGCCAGCAGCTTCTACGGGACGTTGAGGGGCTACACCTTC	CASSFYGTLRGYTF	.	.	TRBV7-2	TRBJ1-2
TGTGCCAGCACCTCGGGACGCGTGGGCACCGGGGAGCTGTTTTTT	CASTSGRVGTGELFF	many	.	TRBV12-3/TRBV12-4	TRBJ2-2
TGTGCCAGCAGCTTATTATTCAGTGGGACACTAAGCACAGATACGCAGTATTTT	CASSLLFSGTLSTDTQYF	.	.	TRBV7-2	TRBJ2-3
TGTGCCAGCAGCTTTGTTCTAGCGGGGCACTCGGAGACCCAGTACTTC	CASSFVLAGHSETQYF	.	TRBD2	TRBV7-8	TRBJ2-5
TGCGCCAGCAGCCCAGGGGTGGTTTACTATGGCTACACCTTC	CASSPGVVYYGYTF	few	.	TRBV5-1	TRBJ1-2
TGCGCCAGCAGCTTGGTAGGGACGGATAATAATTCACCCCTCCACTTT	CASSLVGTDNNSPLHF	.	.	TRBV5-1	TRBJ1-6
TGTGCCAGCAGTGAGGGGACCCGGGACAGTCAAGAGACCCAGTACTTC	CASSEGTRDSQETQYF	few	TRBD1	TRBV2	TRBJ2-5
TGCAGTGCTACTTCTACAGTTCTGACTAGCACAGATACGCAGTATTTT	CSATSTVLTSTDTQYF	few	.	TRBV20-1	TRBJ2-3
TGTGCCAGCAGCCAAAGCCCTAGTGGGATCGGGACCCAGTACTTC	CASSQSPSGIGTQYF	few	.	TRBV3-1	TRBJ2-5
TGTGCCAGGGTCACAGATACGCAGTATTTT	CARVTDTQYF	many	.	TRBV25-1	TRBJ2-3
TGTGCCAGCAGCGCGTCGGGCTATGGCTACACCTTC	CASSASGYGYTF	.	.	TRBV7-2	TRBJ1-2
TGCGCCAGCAGCCAAGTCGGTCCCGGACAGGGGAGCTATGGCTACACCTTC	CASSQVGPGQGSYGYTF	few	TRBD1	TRBV4-3	TRBJ1-2
TGTGCCAGCAGCTCCGGGCCCCTCCCGGCCGGCTATGGCTACACCTTC	CASSSGPLPAGYGYTF	.	.	TRBV7-2	TRBJ1-2
TGCGCCAGCAGCTTGGCCGGGTCATTGAATGAGCAGTTCTTC	CASSLAGSLNEQFF	many	.	TRBV5-1	TRBJ2-1
TGTGCCAGCAGTCCGCCCAGCCAAGAGACCCAGTACTTC	CASSPPSQETQYF	many	.	TRBV12-3/TRBV12-4	TRBJ2-5
TGTGCCAGCTCCACCCGGGCAGGGGGTCTCCAAGAGACCCAGTACTTC	CASSTRAGGLQETQYF	.	TRBD1	TRBV18	TRBJ2-5
TGTGCCAGCAGTTTGGGGACATCCTACTACGAGCAGTACTTC	CASSLGTSYYEQYF	many	.	TRBV12-3/TRBV12-4	TRBJ2-7
TGTGCCAGCAGTCGAAGATGGGGTGCCTACAGGACAGATACGCAGTATTTT	CASSRRWGAYRTDTQYF	.	.	TRBV27	TRBJ2-3
TGCGCCAGCAGCTTGGTGGCTACCTACAATGAGCAGTTCTTC	CASSLVATYNEQFF	.	.	TRBV5-1	TRBJ2-1
TGTGGTTCAGGCGGGGCCCAGCATTTT	CGSGGAQHF	few	.	TRBV7-9	TRBJ1-5
TGCGCCAGCAGCCAAGATCTAAGGAACACCATATATTTT	CASSQDLRNTIYF	few	.	TRBV4-3	TRBJ1-3
TGCGCCAGCAGCCTCGGGACTCTCAATGAGCAGTTCTTC	CASSLGTLNEQFF	few	.	TRBV4-3	TRBJ2-1
TGTGCCAGCAGCCAGGGAATGGTAGCCCAGCATTTT	CASSQGMVAQHF	many	.	TRBV12-3/TRBV12-4	TRBJ1-5
TGTGCCAGCAGGGCTAGCGGGGCAAAAGAGACCCAGTACTTC	CASRASGAKETQYF	.	TRBD2	TRBV28	TRBJ2-5
TGTGCCAGCCAGCCAAATGGGGCCGGAGGTGAAAAACTGTTTTTT	CASQPNGAGGEKLFF	.	.	TRBV6-1	TRBJ1-4
TGTGCCAGCAGCGTAGCCGGTGAGGTGAACACTGAAGCTTTCTTT	CASSVAGEVNTEAFF	once	.	TRBV9	TRBJ1-1
TGCGCCAGCAGCCAAGGGACTAGCGGGGGGGCGGGCACAGATACGCAGTATTTT	CASSQGTSGGAGTDTQYF	.	TRBD2	TRBV4-3	TRBJ2-3
TGTGCCAGCAGTTACTCGGCAGGCGGAGATACGCAGTATTTT	CASSYSAGGDTQYF	few	.	TRBV6-5	TRBJ2-3
TGTGCCAGTAGACTCCGGGACTATCCCCCGGGGGAGCAGTTCTTC	CASRLRDYPPGEQFF	.	TRBD2	TRBV19	TRBJ2-1
TGTGCCAGCAGTGAAAACAGAGCGGCGGTCACCGGGGAGCTGTTTTTT	CASSENRAAVTGELFF	.	.	TRBV6-1	TRBJ2-2
TGTGCCAGCAGCCTTGCCCTTAGGCACCCCGGGGCTTTCTTT	CASSLALRHPGAFF	few	.	TRBV27	TRBJ1-1
TGTGCCAGCAGCGTACTGGCACAAGGAGATACGCAGTATTTT	CASSVLAQGDTQYF	.	.	TRBV9	TRBJ2-3
TGTGCCAGCAGCAGGACAGTGAGAGGAGGGGAGACCCAGTACTTC	CASSRTVRGGETQYF	.	.	TRBV5-6	TRBJ2-5
TGCGCCAGCAGCTTCCGAAATGAGCAGTTCTTC	CASSFRNEQFF	.	.	TRBV5-1	TRBJ2-1
TGCGCCAGCAGCTTGTACAGGGTCGGGGAGACCCAGTACTTC	CASSLYRVGETQYF	.	.	TRBV5-1	TRBJ2-5
TGCGCCAGCAGCCAAATTAGCCCCCTAGCCGTGCATGAGCAGTTCTTC	CASSQISPLAVHEQFF	many	.	TRBV4-3	TRBJ2-1
TGTGCCAGCAGCATCGGGGGGGCTCAAGAGACCCAGTACTTC	CASSIGGAQETQYF	many	TRBD2	TRBV7-8	TRBJ2-5
TGCGCCAGCAGCTCCAGTGGGGCTAATGAGCAGTTCTTC	CASSSSGANEQFF	few	.	TRBV4-3	TRBJ2-1